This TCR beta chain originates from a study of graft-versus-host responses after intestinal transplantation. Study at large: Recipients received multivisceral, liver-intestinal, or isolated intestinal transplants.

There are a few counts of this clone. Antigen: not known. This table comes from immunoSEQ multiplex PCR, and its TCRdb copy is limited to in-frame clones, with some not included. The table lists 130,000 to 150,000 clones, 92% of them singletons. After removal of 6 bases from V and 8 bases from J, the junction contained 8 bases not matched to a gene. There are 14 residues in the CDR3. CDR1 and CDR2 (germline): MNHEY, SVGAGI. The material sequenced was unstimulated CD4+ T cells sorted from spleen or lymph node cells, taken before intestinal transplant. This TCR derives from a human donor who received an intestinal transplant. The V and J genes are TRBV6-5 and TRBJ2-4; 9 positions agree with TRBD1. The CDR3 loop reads CASRETGGVDIQYF. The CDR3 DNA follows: TGTGCCAGCAGGGAGACAGGGGGGGTGGACATTCAGTACTTC.